This TCR beta chain was obtained from a study of T cells in Graves' hyperthyroidism and ophthalmopathy. Across the whole study: Upon initial diagnosis and before any treatment, peripheral blood was collected.

CDR1 is MNHEY, CDR2 SVGAGI, per germline. V was clipped by 4 bases and J by 3 bases; unmatched bases: 8. This CDR3 contains 16 residues. RNA transcripts served as the template for amplifying TCR beta CDR3 regions. When the TCR CDR3 underwent first-round RT-PCR, the HTBI primer set was used. Each CDR3 protein gets one entry after TCRdb re-called the multiplex PCR reads with MiXCR. This table has hundreds of thousands of distinct CDR3 sequences, 15% to 20% appearing once. This clonotype was seen ten or more times. The study enrolled patients aged 18 to 65 with newly diagnosed hyperthyroidism of under 2 months' duration.

This receptor was taken from a young woman with Graves' hyperthyroidism. Material: blood. The V call is TRBV6-5, the J call TRBJ1-5, with TRBD1 identical over 8 bases. CDR3 DNA: TGTGCCAGCAGTTCCCGACAGGGGACCTACAATCAGCCCCAGCATTTT. Translating gives CASSSRQGTYNQPQHF.